This T cell receptor beta chain originates from a study of OX40 agonist ivuxolimab in advanced cancers. Turning to the study itself: Patients received intravenous ivuxolimab every 2 weeks at 0.01 to 10 mg/kg. Three partial responders included one hepatocellular carcinoma patient and two cutaneous melanoma patients.

TCRdb's copy holds only in-frame clones and misses some; the assay was immunoSEQ multiplex PCR. The table has about 61,000 clones, about nine tenths seen once. This clone turned up a few times. Its antigen is unknown. The CDR3 extends over 14 amino acids. Germline CDR1 is MNHEY and CDR2 is SMNVEV (reference sequence). V was pared by 0 bases and J by 0 bases, with 6 bases between. General study findings and limits: Also present in some nonresponders was a low level of normalized T-cell clonal expansion. Clonal expansion by week 6 occurred in CD4+ and CD8+ blood T cells (at 0.1 to 3.0 mg/kg).

This chain links TRBV27 with TRBJ2-7, with D possibly matching TRBD2 (5 bases). The TCR was taken from an adult with an advanced solid tumor such as melanoma, head and neck, liver or kidney cancer. Specimen: CD4+ or CD8+ T cells sorted from blood, collected in a trial of the OX40 agonist ivuxolimab. CDR3 amino acids: CASSLSRDSYEQYF. In nucleotides, the CDR3 is TGTGCCAGCAGTTTATCGAGGGACTCCTACGAGCAGTACTTC.